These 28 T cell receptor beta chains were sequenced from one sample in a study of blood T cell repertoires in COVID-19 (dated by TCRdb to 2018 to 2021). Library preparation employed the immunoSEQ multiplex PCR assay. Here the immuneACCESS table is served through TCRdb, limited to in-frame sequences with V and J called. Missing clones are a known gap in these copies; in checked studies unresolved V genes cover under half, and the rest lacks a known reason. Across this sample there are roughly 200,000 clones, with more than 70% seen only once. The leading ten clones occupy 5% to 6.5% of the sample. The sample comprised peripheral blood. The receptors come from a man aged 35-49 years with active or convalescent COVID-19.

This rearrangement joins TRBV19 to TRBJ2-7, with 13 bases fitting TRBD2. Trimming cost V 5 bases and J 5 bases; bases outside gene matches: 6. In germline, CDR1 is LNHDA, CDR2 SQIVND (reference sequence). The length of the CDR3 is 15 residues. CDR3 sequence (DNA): TGTGCCAGTAGTTCGACTAGCGGGAGGTCCAACGAGCAGTACTTC. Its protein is CASSSTSGRSNEQYF.

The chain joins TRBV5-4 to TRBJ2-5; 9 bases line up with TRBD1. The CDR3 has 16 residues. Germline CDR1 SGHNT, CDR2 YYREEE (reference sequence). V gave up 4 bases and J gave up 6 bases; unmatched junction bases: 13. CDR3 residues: CASSPNREGQGQTQYF. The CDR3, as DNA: TGTGCCAGCAGCCCCAATAGGGAGGGACAGGGACAGACCCAGTACTTC.

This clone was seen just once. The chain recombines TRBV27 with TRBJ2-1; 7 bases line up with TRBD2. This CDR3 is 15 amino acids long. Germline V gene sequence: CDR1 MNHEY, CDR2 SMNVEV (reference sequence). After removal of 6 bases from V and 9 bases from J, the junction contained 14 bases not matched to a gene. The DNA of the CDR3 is TGTGCCAGCAGCCCACGCTGGCGGGAGAATGCTGAGCAGTTCTTC. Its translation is CASSPRWRENAEQFF.

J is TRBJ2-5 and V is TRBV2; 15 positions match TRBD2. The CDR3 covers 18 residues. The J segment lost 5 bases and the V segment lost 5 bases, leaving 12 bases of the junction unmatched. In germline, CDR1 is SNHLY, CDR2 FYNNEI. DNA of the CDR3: TGTGCCAGCAGTACATTCCCGGGACTAGCGGGAGGAAGGGAGACCCAGTACTTC. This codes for CASSTFPGLAGGRETQYF.

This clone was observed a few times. Here the CDR3 reads CASSLETGNQPQHF. The CDR3 bases are TGTGCCAGCAGTCTAGAAACGGGCAATCAGCCCCAGCATTTT. The chain combines TRBV6-2 or TRBV6-3 with TRBJ1-5; D is unclear. Trimming removed 5 bases from V and 2 bases from J, with 10 bases in between. The CDR3 runs 14 residues. Germline assignment: CDR1 MNHEY and CDR2 SVGEGT.

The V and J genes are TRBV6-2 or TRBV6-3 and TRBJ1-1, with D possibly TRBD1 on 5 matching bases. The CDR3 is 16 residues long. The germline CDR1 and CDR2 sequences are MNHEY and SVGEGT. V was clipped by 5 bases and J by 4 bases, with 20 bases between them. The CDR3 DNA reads TGTGCCAGCAGTCTACGAGCCCAGGGAATGGGCACTGAAGCTTTCTTT. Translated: CASSLRAQGMGTEAFF.

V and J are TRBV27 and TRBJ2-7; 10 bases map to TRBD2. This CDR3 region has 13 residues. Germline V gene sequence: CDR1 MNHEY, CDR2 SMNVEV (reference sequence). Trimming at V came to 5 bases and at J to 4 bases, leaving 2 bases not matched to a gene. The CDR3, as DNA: TGTGCCAGCAGTCTAGCGGGAGTATACGAGCAGTACTTC. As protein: CASSLAGVYEQYF.

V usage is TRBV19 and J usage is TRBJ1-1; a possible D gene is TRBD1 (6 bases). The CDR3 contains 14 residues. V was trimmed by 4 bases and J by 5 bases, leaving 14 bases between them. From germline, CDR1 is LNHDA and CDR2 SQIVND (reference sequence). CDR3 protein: CASSTMAGETEAFF. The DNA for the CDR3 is TGTGCCAGTAGTACAATGGCAGGGGAAACTGAAGCTTTCTTT. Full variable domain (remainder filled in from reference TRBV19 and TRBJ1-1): DGGITQSPKYLFRKEGQNVTLSCEQNLNHDAMYWYRQDPGQGLRLIYYSQIVNDFQKGDIAEGYSVSREKKESFPLTVTSAQKNPTAFYLCASSTMAGETEAFFGQGTRLTVV.

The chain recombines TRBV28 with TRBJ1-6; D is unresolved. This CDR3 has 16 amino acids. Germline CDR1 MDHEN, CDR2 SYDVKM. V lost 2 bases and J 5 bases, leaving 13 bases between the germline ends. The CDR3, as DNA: TGTGCCAGCAGTTTAAGATTACAGATAGATAATTCACCCCTCCACTTT. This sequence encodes CASSLRLQIDNSPLHF.

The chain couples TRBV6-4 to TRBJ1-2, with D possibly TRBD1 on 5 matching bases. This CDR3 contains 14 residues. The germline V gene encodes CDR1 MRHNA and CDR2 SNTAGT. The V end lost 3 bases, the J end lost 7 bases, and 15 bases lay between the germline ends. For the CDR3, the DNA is TGTGCCAGCAGTGATACAGGCGGTATGGGTGGCTACACCTTC. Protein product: CASSDTGGMGGYTF.

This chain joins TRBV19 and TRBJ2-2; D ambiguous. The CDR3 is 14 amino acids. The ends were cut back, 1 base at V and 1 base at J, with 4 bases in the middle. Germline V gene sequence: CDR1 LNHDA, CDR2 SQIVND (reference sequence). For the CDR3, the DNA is TGTGCCAGTAGTATAGCCTTGAACACCGGGGAGCTGTTTTTT. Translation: CASSIALNTGELFF. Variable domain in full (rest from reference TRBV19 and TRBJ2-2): DGGITQSPKYLFRKEGQNVTLSCEQNLNHDAMYWYRQDPGQGLRLIYYSQIVNDFQKGDIAEGYSVSREKKESFPLTVTSAQKNPTAFYLCASSIALNTGELFFGEGSRLTVL.

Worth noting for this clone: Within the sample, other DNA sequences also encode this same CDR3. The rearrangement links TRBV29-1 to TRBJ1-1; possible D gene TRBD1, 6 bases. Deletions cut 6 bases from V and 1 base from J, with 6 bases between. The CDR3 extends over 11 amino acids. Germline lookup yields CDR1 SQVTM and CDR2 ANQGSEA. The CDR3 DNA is TGCAGCGTCAGGGGGAACACTGAAGCTTTCTTT. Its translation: CSVRGNTEAFF.

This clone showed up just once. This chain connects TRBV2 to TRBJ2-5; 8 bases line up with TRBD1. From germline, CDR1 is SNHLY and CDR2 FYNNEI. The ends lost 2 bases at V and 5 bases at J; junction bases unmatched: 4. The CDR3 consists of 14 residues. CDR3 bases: TGTGCCAGCAGTGAAATTGCAGGGGGCGAGACCCAGTACTTC. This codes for CASSEIAGGETQYF.

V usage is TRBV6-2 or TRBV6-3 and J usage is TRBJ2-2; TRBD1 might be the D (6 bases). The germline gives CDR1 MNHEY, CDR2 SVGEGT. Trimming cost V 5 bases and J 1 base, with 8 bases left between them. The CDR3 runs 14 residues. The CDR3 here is CASSATGNTGELFF. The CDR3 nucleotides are TGTGCCAGCAGTGCGACAGGGAACACCGGGGAGCTGTTTTTT.

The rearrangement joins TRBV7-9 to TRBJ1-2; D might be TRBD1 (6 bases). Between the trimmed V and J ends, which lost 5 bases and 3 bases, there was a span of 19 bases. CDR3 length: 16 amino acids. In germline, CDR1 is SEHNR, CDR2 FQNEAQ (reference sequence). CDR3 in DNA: TGTGCCAGCAGCCGTGGGGAAGGACAGAGACACTATGGCTACACCTTC. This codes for CASSRGEGQRHYGYTF.

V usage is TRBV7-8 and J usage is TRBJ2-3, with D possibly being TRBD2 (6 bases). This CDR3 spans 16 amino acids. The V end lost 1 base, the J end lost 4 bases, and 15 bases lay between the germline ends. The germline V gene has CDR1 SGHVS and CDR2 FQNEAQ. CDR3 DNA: TGTGCCAGCAGCTTAGTGGATCTAGCGCCCCCAGATACGCAGTATTTT. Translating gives CASSLVDLAPPDTQYF. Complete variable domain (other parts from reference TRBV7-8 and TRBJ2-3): GAGVSQSPRYKVAKRGQDVALRCDPISGHVSLFWYQQALGQGPEFLTYFQNEAQLDKSGLPSDRFFAERPEGSVSTLKIQRTQQEDSAVYLCASSLVDLAPPDTQYFGPGTRLTVL.

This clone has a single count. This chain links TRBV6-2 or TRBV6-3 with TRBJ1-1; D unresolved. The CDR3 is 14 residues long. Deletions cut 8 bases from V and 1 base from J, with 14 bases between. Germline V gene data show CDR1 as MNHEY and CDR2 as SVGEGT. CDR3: CASRLRQQNTEAFF. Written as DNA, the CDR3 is TGTGCCAGCCGCCTGAGGCAGCAGAACACTGAAGCTTTCTTT.

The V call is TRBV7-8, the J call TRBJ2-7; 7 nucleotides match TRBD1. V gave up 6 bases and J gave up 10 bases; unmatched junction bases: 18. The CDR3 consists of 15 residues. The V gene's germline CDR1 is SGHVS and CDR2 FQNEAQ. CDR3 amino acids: CASSLTRDSFDVQYF. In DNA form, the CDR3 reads TGTGCCAGCAGTCTTACCAGGGACAGTTTTGACGTACAGTACTTC.

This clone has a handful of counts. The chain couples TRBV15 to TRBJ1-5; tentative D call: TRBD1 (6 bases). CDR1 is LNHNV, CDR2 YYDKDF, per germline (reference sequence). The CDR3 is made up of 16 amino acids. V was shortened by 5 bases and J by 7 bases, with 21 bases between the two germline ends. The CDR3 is CATSSPGRGIIQPQHF. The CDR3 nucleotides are TGTGCCACCAGCTCGCCGGGCAGGGGAATTATCCAGCCCCAGCATTTT.

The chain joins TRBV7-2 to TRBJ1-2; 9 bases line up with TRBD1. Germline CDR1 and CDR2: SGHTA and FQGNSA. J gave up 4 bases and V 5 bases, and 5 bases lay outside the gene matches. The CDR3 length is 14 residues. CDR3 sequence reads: CASSRDRVGYGYTF. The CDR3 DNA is TGTGCCAGCAGCCGGGACAGGGTGGGCTATGGCTACACCTTC.

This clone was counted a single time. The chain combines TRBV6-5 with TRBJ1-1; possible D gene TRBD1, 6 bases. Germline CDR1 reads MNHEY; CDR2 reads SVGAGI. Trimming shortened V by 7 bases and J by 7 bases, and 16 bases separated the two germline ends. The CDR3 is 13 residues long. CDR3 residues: CASTKPGTLEAFF. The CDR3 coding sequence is TGTGCCAGCACCAAACCCGGGACACTTGAAGCTTTCTTT.

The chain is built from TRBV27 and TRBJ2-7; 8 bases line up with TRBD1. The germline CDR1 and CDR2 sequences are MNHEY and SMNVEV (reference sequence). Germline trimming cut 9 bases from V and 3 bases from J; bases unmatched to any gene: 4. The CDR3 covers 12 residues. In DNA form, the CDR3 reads TGTGCCAGGAAGACAGGGGACTACGAGCAGTACTTC. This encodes CARKTGDYEQYF.

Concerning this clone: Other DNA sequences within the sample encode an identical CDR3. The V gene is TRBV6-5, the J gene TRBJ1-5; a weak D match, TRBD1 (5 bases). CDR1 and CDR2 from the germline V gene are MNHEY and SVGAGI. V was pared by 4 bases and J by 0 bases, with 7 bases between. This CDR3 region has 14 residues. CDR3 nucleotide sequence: TGTGCCAGCAGTTCCGACAGTAGCAATCAGCCCCAGCATTTT. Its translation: CASSSDSSNQPQHF.

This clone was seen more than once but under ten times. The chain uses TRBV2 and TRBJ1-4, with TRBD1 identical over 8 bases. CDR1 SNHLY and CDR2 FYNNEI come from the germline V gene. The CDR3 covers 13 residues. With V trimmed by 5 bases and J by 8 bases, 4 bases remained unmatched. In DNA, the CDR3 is TGTGCCAGCAGTCAGGACAGGGACGAAAAACTGTTTTTT. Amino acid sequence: CASSQDRDEKLFF.

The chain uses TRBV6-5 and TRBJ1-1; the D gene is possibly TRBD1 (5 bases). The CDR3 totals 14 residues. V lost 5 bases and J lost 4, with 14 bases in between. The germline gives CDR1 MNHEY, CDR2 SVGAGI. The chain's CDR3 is CASSLGGFITEAFF. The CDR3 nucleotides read TGTGCCAGCAGTCTCGGGGGATTTATCACTGAAGCTTTCTTT.

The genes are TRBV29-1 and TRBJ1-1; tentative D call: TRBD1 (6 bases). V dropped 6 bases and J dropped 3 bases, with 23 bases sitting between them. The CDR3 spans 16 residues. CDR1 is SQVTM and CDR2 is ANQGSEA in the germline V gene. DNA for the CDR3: TGCAGCGTCGAAAAGGACAGAATAATAACACACACTGAAGCTTTCTTT. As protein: CSVEKDRIITHTEAFF.

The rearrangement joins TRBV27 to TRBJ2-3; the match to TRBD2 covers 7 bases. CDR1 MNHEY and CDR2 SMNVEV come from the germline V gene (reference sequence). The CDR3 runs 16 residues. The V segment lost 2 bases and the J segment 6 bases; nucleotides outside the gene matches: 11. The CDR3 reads CASSLVLQRGRDTQYF. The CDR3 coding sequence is TGTGCCAGCAGTTTAGTTCTCCAGCGGGGTCGGGATACGCAGTATTTT.

The CDR3 DNA reads TGTGCCAGCCAGAGGACAGGGCTGAACTATGGCTACACCTTC. This translates into CASQRTGLNYGYTF. The genes are TRBV7-8 and TRBJ1-2; 8 nucleotides agree with TRBD1. J lost 2 bases, V lost 8 bases, and 7 bases had no gene match. CDR3 length equals 14 residues. Germline values: CDR1 SGHVS, CDR2 FQNEAQ.